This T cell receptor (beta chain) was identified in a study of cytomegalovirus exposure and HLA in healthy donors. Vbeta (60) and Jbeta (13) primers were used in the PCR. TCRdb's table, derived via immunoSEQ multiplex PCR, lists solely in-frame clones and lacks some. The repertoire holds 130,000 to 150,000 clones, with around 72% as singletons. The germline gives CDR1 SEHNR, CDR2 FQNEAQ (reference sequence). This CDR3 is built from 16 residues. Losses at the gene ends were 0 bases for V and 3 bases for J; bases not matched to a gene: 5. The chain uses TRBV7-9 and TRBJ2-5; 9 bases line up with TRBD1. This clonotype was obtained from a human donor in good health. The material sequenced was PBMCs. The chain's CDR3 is CASSLALGQGKETQYF. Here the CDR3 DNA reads TGTGCCAGCAGCTTAGCGTTAGGACAGGGGAAAGAGACCCAGTACTTC. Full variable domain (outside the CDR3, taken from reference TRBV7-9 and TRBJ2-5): DTGVSQNPRHKITKRGQNVTFRCDPISEHNRLYWYRQTLGQGPEFLTYFQNEAQLEKSRLLSDRFSAERPKGSFSTLEIQRTEQGDSAMYLCASSLALGQGKETQYFGPGTRLLVL.